The 11 T cell receptor beta chains below were found in one sample sequenced in a study of T cells after yellow fever vaccination. TCRdb re-called the 5' RACE reads through MiXCR, storing one row per CDR3 protein. The sample consists of 110,000 to 150,000 distinct CDR3 sequences, less than 8.5% of them appearing once. Sequencing was performed on CD4+ T cells sorted from PBMCs, taken 10 days after the yellow fever booster vaccination. Receptors were obtained from a man aged 30 to 39 who received the YFV17D yellow fever vaccine.

This clonotype came up many times. This chain joins TRBV18 and TRBJ2-3; 11 bases align to TRBD2. V trimming: 6 bases; J trimming: 2 bases; junction bases outside the gene matches: 7. The CDR3 is 16 residues long. The germline V gene has CDR1 KGHSH and CDR2 LQKENI. Here the CDR3 DNA reads TGTGCCAGCTCGCCCGGGACTAGCGGATTCACAGATACGCAGTATTTT. This gives the protein CASSPGTSGFTDTQYF. The full variable domain, rest sourced from reference TRBV18 and TRBJ2-3, is NAGVMQNPRHLVRRRGQEARLRCSPMKGHSHVYWYRQLPEEGLKFMVYLQKENIIDESGMPKERFSAEFPKEGPSILRIQQVVRGDSAAYFCASSPGTSGFTDTQYFGPGTRLTVL.

There are many counts of this clonotype. V usage is TRBV3-1 and J usage is TRBJ2-3; 9 positions agree with TRBD2. Germline CDR1 and CDR2: LGHDT and YNNKEL (reference sequence). Trimming cost V 4 bases and J 5 bases; bases outside gene matches: 7. The CDR3 runs to 15 residues. CDR3 coding DNA: TGTGCCAGCAGCCGTAGCGGGAGCTTCCTAGATACGCAGTATTTT. Residues: CASSRSGSFLDTQYF.

This clonotype was seen repeatedly, ten times or more. The rearrangement joins TRBV10-3 to TRBJ2-5; no reliable D call. The V and J ends lost 10 bases and 5 bases respectively, with 14 bases between them. The CDR3 runs 12 residues. Germline V lookup: CDR1 ENHRY, CDR2 SYGVKD. CDR3 protein: CATSGGPETQYF. CDR3 in DNA: TGTGCCACCTCGGGTGGTCCGGAGACCCAGTACTTC.

This clonotype was detected ten times or more. The rearrangement joins TRBV18 to TRBJ1-5; 7 positions match TRBD1. This CDR3 contains 14 residues. Per the germline V gene, CDR1 is KGHSH and CDR2 is LQKENI. V trimming: 4 bases; J trimming: 2 bases; junction bases outside the gene matches: 2. CDR3 protein: CASSLGTGNQPQHF. In nucleotides, the CDR3 is TGTGCCAGCTCACTCGGGACAGGCAATCAGCCCCAGCATTTT.

This clonotype was seen ten or more times. The rearrangement uses TRBV5-1 and TRBJ1-2; TRBD1 is a possible D gene (5 bases). The CDR3 has 12 amino acids. The germline V gene has CDR1 SGHRS and CDR2 YFSETQ. With 3 bases removed from V and 5 bases from J, the gap between germline ends came to 8 bases. The CDR3 protein is CASSSTVYGYTF. In nucleotides, the CDR3 is TGCGCCAGCAGCTCGACAGTGTATGGCTACACCTTC. The whole variable domain, remainder taken from reference TRBV5-1 and TRBJ1-2, is KAGVTQTPRYLIKTRGQQVTLSCSPISGHRSVSWYQQTPGQGLQFLFEYFSETQRNKGNFPGRFSGRQFSNSRSEMNVSTLELGDSALYLCASSSTVYGYTFGSGTRLTVV.

This clonotype came up many times. This chain links TRBV3-1 with TRBJ2-3; no definite D call. V was shortened by 1 base and J by 3 bases, with 8 bases between the two germline ends. Per the germline V gene, CDR1 is LGHDT and CDR2 is YNNKEL (reference sequence). The CDR3 runs to 14 residues. In nucleotides, the CDR3 is TGTGCCAGCAGCCAAGGCTTTCAGACAGATACGCAGTATTTT. Translation gives CASSQGFQTDTQYF.

This clonotype has a count of ten or more. For the CDR3, the DNA is TGTGCCAGCAGCTTGGGACTAGCGGGGAACACCTACGAGCAGTACTTC. This encodes CASSLGLAGNTYEQYF. V gene TRBV7-2 combines with J gene TRBJ2-7; TRBD2 matches 13 bases. V was pared by 3 bases and J by 2 bases, with 4 bases of the junction left unmatched. This CDR3 has 16 residues. Germline CDR1 is SGHTA and CDR2 is FQGNSA.

In its sample, this clonotype was seen many times. This chain connects TRBV20-1 to TRBJ2-6; no definite D call. The CDR3 has 14 residues. V lost 1 base and J lost 2, with 6 bases in between. Germline V CDR1 and CDR2: DFQATT, SNEGSKA (reference sequence). The CDR3 loop is CSARAVAGANVLTF. CDR3 bases: TGCAGTGCTAGAGCAGTAGCTGGGGCCAACGTCCTGACTTTC.

This clonotype was detected many times. This chain joins TRBV12-3 or TRBV12-4 and TRBJ2-1; a possible D gene is TRBD2 (6 bases). Trimming shortened V by 6 bases and J by 11 bases, and 20 bases separated the two germline ends. The CDR3 totals 14 residues. Here the CDR3 DNA reads TGTGCCAGCAGGCCCGGAGCAGCGGGTTCCAAGCAGTTCTTC. Encoded protein: CASRPGAAGSKQFF.

In this sample, this clonotype turned up many times. The chain has TRBV12-3 or TRBV12-4 and TRBJ2-3, with TRBD2 as a possible D gene (5 bases). The CDR3 spans 16 residues. The V and J ends lost 5 bases and 1 base respectively, with 16 bases between them. In DNA, the CDR3 is TGTGCCAGCAGTCCTAGGACTTTGCTTCGCACAGATACGCAGTATTTT. This codes for CASSPRTLLRTDTQYF.

This clonotype was seen many times. This sequence joins TRBV3-1 and TRBJ2-7, with D perhaps assigned TRBD1 or TRBD2 (6 bases each). V lost 0 bases to trimming and J lost 11 bases, with 11 bases between them. Germline CDR1 LGHDT, CDR2 YNNKEL (reference sequence). CDR3 length: 12 amino acids. This CDR3 is CASSQDRGREYF. Here the CDR3 DNA reads TGTGCCAGCAGCCAAGATCGGGGGCGGGAGTACTTC.